The clone carrying this T cell receptor beta chain was found once. This sample stems from a study of blood T cell repertoires in COVID-19. Overall study context: COVID-19 samples collected from the United States, Italy and Spain covered acute and convalescent phases. T cells, B-cell-depleted T cells, or PBMCs supplied cDNA or gDNA.

Measured with immunoSEQ multiplex PCR; TCRdb has only the in-frame clones, and not every one. The sample contains roughly 39,000 clones, roughly nine tenths of which appear only once. CDR1 is SGDLS, CDR2 YYNGEE, per germline. Trimming stripped 4 bases from V and 8 bases from J, with 16 bases between. The CDR3 extends over 14 amino acids. This chain links TRBV9 with TRBJ1-3, with D maybe TRBD1 (6 bases). This TCR was recovered from a man between 50 and 59 years old in a cohort sampled during active COVID-19. Sequenced material: peripheral blood. The CDR3 sequence: CASSFRGAVDTIYF. DNA of the CDR3: TGTGCCAGCAGCTTCCGGGGGGCTGTGGACACCATATATTTT.